What follows is one T cell receptor beta chain and its context. The antigen is unknown. The data derive from a study of graft-versus-host responses after intestinal transplantation. Study-level information: Each recipient received anti-thymocyte globulin induction, then tacrolimus and steroids for 2 to 3 years. Study-wide results and limits: Present in recipient marrow, GvH clones included some that appeared first in ileum or blood. Early declines in HvG clones that occurred post-transplant were associated with peak circulating GvH clone levels.

Only in-frame clones appear in the TCRdb table, and some are missing; sequencing was by immunoSEQ multiplex PCR. Of around 97,000 clones listed, about nine tenths are singletons. Between the trimmed V and J ends, which lost 1 base and 6 bases, there was a span of 7 bases. The V gene's germline CDR1 is SGDLS and CDR2 YYNGEE. The CDR3 is 13 residues long. The chain combines TRBV9 with TRBJ2-2; D is uncertain. This TCR was sampled from a human donor who was the organ donor for an intestinal transplant. This specimen was unstimulated CD4+ T cells sorted from spleen or lymph node cells, taken before transplant. The CDR3 region has the DNA TGTGCCAGCAGCGTACCTGTCCCCGGGGAGCTGTTTTTT. Translation: CASSVPVPGELFF.